This record looks at one T cell receptor (beta chain) sequence and its context. This specimen belongs to a study of shared clonotypes between healthy human individuals. The CDR3 runs 13 residues. In germline, CDR1 is MDHEN, CDR2 SYDVKM. Between the trimmed V and J ends, which lost 3 bases and 4 bases, there was a span of 9 bases. Sequenced by immunoSEQ multiplex PCR; TCRdb stores in-frame clones only, minus some. The sample consists of some 900,000 clones, 76% of them appearing once. The clonotype comes from a man between 18 and 29 years old in good health. The sequenced sample consisted of memory CD4+ T cells sorted from blood. Subset meaning: CD45RA-negative fraction. V and J are TRBV28 and TRBJ1-2; unclear D gene. Here the CDR3 reads CASSFDLGYGYTF. CDR3 coding DNA: TGTGCCAGCAGTTTCGACCTCGGCTATGGCTACACCTTC.